These T cell receptor beta chains were read from a single sample in a study of shared clonotypes between healthy human individuals. This table comes from immunoSEQ multiplex PCR, and its TCRdb copy is limited to in-frame clones, with some not included. The table has some 2,400,000 clones, around 95% seen once. The material sequenced was naive CD4+ T cells sorted from blood. Receptors originate from a man younger than 35 in good health. The conserved cysteine and the conserved F or W are not part of the CDR3 here. Each record gives: D gene, V gene, clone size, J gene, CDR3 protein. The D gene is left open where the match is weak. Clone size is given for some rows only: seen once, a few or many times, or a class if the clone is expanded.

>NA|TRBV30|NA|TRBJ2-5
AWSARRAPQETQY
>NA|TRBV30|NA|TRBJ1-4
AWSVQNNEKLF
>NA|TRBV9|once|TRBJ2-1
ASSVVGGIYNEQF
>NA|TRBV11-3|NA|TRBJ2-1
ASSPTWTASSYNEQF
>NA|TRBV5-1|NA|TRBJ1-2
ASSLATGGFDGYT
>NA|TRBV4-3|few|TRBJ2-6
ASSQPEGVGSGANVLT
>NA|TRBV7-6|NA|TRBJ1-6
ASSLDRDNSPLH
>NA|TRBV7-2|NA|TRBJ1-1
ASSPWEGTLAMAF
>NA|TRBV4-1|NA|TRBJ1-2
ASSRVPLEPSNYGYT
>TRBD1|TRBV15|NA|TRBJ1-2
ATSKRDRVYGYT
>TRBD1|TRBV14|few|TRBJ1-6
ASSQQTGREPLH
>NA|TRBV5-1|NA|TRBJ2-1
ASSLGRANLIYNEQF
>NA|TRBV7-2|NA|TRBJ2-7
ASSLAGGQSWEQY
>NA|TRBV11-3|NA|TRBJ1-6
ASSSSGDSPLH
>NA|TRBV28|NA|TRBJ2-5
ASSLGERGVETQY
>TRBD2|TRBV12-5|once|TRBJ2-7
ASGLGSGGPHHEQY
>TRBD1|TRBV18|NA|TRBJ1-3
ASSRTGGNTIY
>TRBD2|TRBV28|NA|TRBJ2-1
ASSWTSGGLNEQF
>NA|TRBV28|once|TRBJ2-1
ASSVDRGGIPYNEQF
>TRBD1|TRBV6-5|NA|TRBJ2-2
ASSTGAGELF
>NA|TRBV11-3|NA|TRBJ2-1
ASSLGGVYNEQF
>NA|TRBV25-1|NA|TRBJ1-2
ASSEGPGAGYGYT
>TRBD1|TRBV5-1|NA|TRBJ2-7
ASSGLTGGGYEQY
>NA|TRBV29-1|NA|TRBJ1-4
SVEDGRGTTNEKLF
>TRBD2|TRBV27|NA|TRBJ2-7
ASSLSILAGRYEQY
>TRBD1|TRBV2|NA|TRBJ2-7
ASMDRDPYEQY
>NA|TRBV5-6|NA|TRBJ1-3
ASSRRGNTIY
>TRBD1|TRBV5-4|NA|TRBJ2-2
ASSLGQGGPGELF
>TRBD2|TRBV27|NA|TRBJ2-2
ASSRGTTNTGELF
>TRBD1|TRBV9|once|TRBJ1-3
ASTLGQGLSGNTIY
>NA|TRBV7-9|NA|TRBJ2-7
ASSLDGSYEQY
>TRBD1|TRBV10-3|NA|TRBJ1-1
AISGGRGPNTEAF
>TRBD1|TRBV6-6|NA|TRBJ1-2
ASSPEGAGGYT
>NA|TRBV5-1|NA|TRBJ2-5
ASSRSTAQETQY